This TCR beta chain was identified during a study of cytomegalovirus exposure and HLA in healthy donors. Overall study findings and caveats: A later analysis, which compared TCR beta chains of equal frequency, found the HLA-associated ones more clonally expanded. In an earlier analysis, productive rearrangement rates for most beta V segments clustered near 90% or 30%.

Nominally healthy donors were sampled, though unrecorded immune exposures were likely. Note on this clone: Antigen unknown.

Vbeta (60) and Jbeta (13) primers were used in the PCR. Profiling relied on immunoSEQ multiplex PCR, and the TCRdb table lists in-frame clones only, not all of them. This table has about 59,000 clones, about four fifths appearing once. The receptor comes from a woman aged 40 to 55 in good health and CMV-seronegative. The sequenced sample consisted of PBMCs.

CDR3: CASSSLADSYEQYF. CDR3 coding DNA: TGTGCCAGCAGCTCACTAGCGGATTCCTACGAGCAGTACTTC. This chain uses TRBV7-6 with TRBJ2-7, with 8 bases matching TRBD2. Germline V gives CDR1 SGHVS, CDR2 FNYEAQ. The CDR3 is 14 residues long. V gave up 4 bases and J gave up 1 base; unmatched junction bases: 3.